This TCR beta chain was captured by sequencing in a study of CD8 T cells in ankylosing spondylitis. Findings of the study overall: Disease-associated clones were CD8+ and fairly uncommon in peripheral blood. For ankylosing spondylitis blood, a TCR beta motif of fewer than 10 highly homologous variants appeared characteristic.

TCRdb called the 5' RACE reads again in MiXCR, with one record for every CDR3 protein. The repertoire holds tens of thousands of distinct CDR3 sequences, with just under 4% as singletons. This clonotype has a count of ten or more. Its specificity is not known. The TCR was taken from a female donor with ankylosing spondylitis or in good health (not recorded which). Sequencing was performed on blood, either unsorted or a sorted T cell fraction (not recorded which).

CDR3 sequence: CASSVGSTVYEQYF. The DNA of the CDR3 is TGTGCCAGCAGCGTAGGCTCCACGGTCTACGAGCAGTACTTC. The chain uses TRBV9 and TRBJ2-7; D gene uncertain. There are 14 residues in the CDR3. V was trimmed by 0 bases and J by 3 bases, leaving 10 bases between them. Germline lookup yields CDR1 SGDLS and CDR2 YYNGEE.